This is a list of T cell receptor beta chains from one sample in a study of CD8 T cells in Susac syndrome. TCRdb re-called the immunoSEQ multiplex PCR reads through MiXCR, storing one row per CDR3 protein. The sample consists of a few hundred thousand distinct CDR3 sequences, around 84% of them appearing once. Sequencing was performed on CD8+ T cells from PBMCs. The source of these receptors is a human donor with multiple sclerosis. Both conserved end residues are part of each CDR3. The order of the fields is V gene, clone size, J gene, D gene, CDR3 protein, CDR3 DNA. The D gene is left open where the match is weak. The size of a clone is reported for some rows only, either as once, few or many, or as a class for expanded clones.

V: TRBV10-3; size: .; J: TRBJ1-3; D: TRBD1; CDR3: CAIRGQGSGNTIYF; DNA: TGTGCCATCAGGGGACAGGGTTCTGGAAACACCATATATTTT
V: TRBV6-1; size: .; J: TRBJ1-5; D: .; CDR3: CASSEALHLDSNQPQHF; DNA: TGTGCCAGCAGTGAAGCGCTCCACCTGGATAGCAATCAGCCCCAGCATTTT
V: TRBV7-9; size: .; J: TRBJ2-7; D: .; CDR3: CASSSPGRGYEQYF; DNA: TGTGCCAGCAGCTCACCGGGACGAGGCTACGAGCAGTACTTC
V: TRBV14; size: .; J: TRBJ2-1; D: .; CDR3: CASSQLASSYNEQFF; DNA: TGTGCCAGCAGCCAATTAGCGAGCTCCTACAATGAGCAGTTCTTC
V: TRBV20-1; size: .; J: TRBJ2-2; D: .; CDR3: CSARDGTTGELFF; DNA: TGCAGTGCTAGAGATGGGACAACCGGGGAGCTGTTTTTT
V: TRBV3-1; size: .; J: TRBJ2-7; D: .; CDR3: CASSQERRYEQYF; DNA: TGTGCCAGCAGCCAAGAGAGGCGATACGAGCAGTACTTC
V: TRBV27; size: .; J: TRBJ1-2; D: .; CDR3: CASKAGRYGYTF; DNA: TGTGCCAGCAAGGCGGGCCGCTATGGCTACACCTTC
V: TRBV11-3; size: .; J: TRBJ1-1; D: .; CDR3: CASRRRVGTEAFF; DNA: TGTGCCAGCAGGCGGAGGGTGGGCACTGAAGCTTTCTTT
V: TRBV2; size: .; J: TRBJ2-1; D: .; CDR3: CASSEADSSYNEQFF; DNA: TGTGCCAGCAGTGAAGCTGACAGCTCATACAATGAGCAGTTCTTC
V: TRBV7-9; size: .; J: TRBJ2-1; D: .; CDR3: CASRRSPGVGGMDEQFF; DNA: TGTGCCAGCAGACGCAGCCCAGGGGTTGGAGGTATGGATGAGCAGTTCTTC
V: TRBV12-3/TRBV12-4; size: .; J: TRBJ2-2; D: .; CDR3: CATLSPEGTGELFF; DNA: TGTGCCACCCTCTCTCCAGAAGGCACCGGGGAGCTGTTTTTT
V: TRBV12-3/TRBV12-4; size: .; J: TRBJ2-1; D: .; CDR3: CASSTVSRGDEQFF; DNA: TGTGCCAGCAGTACTGTGTCGAGGGGGGACGAGCAGTTCTTC
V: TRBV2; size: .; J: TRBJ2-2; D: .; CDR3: CATRRGPNTGELFF; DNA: TGTGCCACCCGACGGGGTCCGAACACCGGGGAGCTGTTTTTT
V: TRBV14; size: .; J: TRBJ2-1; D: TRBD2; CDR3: CASSQDWLAGNPYNEQFF; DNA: TGTGCCAGCAGCCAAGATTGGCTAGCGGGAAACCCCTACAATGAGCAGTTCTTC
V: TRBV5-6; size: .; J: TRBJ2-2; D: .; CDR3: CASSLGAHLGELFF; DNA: TGTGCCAGCAGCTTGGGTGCCCACCTCGGGGAGCTGTTTTTT
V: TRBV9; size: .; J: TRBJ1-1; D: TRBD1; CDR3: CASSPQGAEAFF; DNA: TGTGCCAGCAGCCCACAGGGGGCTGAAGCTTTCTTT
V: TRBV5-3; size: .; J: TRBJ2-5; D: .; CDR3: CATAGLETQYF; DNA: TGTGCCACTGCGGGTTTGGAGACCCAGTACTTC
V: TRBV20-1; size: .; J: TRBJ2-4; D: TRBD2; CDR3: CSAREGRAKNIQYF; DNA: TGCAGTGCCCGGGAGGGCCGGGCCAAAAACATTCAGTACTTC
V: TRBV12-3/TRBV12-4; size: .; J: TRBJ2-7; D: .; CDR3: CASSLSSAPFAAYEQYF; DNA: TGTGCCAGCAGTTTATCTTCGGCCCCTTTCGCCGCCTACGAGCAGTACTTC
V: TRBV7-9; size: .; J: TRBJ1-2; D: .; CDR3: CASSSKAGTRDGYTF; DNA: TGTGCCAGCAGCTCCAAGGCGGGGACGAGGGATGGCTACACCTTC
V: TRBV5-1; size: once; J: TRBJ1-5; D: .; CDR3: CASSLEGLVTGNQPQHF; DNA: TGCGCCAGCAGCTTGGAGGGATTGGTGACAGGAAATCAGCCCCAGCATTTT
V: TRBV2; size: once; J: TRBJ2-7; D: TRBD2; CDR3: CASRPLAGGRYEQYF; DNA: TGTGCCAGCAGACCACTAGCGGGAGGGCGATACGAGCAGTACTTC
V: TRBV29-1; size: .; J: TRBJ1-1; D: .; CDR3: CSVEMVEEAFF; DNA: TGCAGCGTTGAGATGGTGGAGGAAGCTTTCTTT